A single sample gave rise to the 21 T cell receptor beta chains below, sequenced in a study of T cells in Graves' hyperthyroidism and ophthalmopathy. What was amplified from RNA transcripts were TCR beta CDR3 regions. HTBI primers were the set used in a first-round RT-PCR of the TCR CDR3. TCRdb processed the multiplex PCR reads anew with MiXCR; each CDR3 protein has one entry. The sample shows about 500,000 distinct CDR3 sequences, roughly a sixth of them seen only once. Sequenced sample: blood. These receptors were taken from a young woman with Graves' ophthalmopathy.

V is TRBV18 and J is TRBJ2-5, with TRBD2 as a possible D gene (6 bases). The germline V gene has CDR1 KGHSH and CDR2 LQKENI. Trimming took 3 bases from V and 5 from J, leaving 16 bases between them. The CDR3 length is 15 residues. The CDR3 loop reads CASSPFMSGGETQYF. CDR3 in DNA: TGTGCCAGCTCACCTTTTATGTCAGGAGGGGAGACCCAGTACTTC.

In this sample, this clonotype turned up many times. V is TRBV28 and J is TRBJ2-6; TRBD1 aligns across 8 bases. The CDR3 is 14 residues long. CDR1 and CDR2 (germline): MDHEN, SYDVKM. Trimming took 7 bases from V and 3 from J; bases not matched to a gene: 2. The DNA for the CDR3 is TGTGCCAGCACAGGGGGCGGTGGGGCCAACGTCCTGACTTTC. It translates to CASTGGGGANVLTF.

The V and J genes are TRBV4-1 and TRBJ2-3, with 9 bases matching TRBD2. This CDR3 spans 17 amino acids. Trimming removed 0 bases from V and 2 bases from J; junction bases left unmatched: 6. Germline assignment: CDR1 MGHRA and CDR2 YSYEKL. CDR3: CASSQDYPSGDTDTQYF. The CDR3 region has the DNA TGCGCCAGCAGCCAAGATTATCCTAGCGGGGACACAGATACGCAGTATTTT.

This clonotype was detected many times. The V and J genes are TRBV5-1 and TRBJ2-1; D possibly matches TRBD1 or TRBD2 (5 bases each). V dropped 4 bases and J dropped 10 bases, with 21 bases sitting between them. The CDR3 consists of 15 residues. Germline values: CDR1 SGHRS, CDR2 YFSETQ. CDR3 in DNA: TGCGCCAGCAGCCCCTGGGTAGGGCAGGGAGTCGAGCAGTTCTTC. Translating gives CASSPWVGQGVEQFF.

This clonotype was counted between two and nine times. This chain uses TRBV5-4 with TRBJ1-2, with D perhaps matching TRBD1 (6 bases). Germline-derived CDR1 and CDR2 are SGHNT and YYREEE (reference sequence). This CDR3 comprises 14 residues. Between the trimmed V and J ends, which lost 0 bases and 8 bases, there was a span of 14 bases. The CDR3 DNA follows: TGTGCCAGCAGCTTGGCGACGGGGGCAGGGGGCTACACCTTC. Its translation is CASSLATGAGGYTF.

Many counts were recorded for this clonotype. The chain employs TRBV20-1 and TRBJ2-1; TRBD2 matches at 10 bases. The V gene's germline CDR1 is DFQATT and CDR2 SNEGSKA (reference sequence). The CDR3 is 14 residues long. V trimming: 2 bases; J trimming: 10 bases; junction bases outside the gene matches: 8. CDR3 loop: CSARFSGGAEEQFF. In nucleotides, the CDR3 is TGCAGTGCTAGATTCAGCGGGGGGGCTGAAGAGCAGTTCTTC.

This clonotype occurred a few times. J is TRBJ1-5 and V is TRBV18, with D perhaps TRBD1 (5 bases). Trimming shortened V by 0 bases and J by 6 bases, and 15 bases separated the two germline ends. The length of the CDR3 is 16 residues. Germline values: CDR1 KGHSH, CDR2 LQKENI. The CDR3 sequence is CASSPPPGRTLQPQHF. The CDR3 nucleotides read TGTGCCAGCTCACCACCCCCGGGACGGACTCTTCAGCCCCAGCATTTT.

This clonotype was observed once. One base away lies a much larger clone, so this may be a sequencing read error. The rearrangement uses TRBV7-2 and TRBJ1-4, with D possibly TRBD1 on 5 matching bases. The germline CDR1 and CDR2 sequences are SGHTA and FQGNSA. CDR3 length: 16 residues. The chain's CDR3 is CASSLGYGAEGEKPFF. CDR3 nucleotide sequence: TGTGCCAGCAGCTTAGGGTACGGGGCAGAGGGTGAAAAACCGTTTTTT.

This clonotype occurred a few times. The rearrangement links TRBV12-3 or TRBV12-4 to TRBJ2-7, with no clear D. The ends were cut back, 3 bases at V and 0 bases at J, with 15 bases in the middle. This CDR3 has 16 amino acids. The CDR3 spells CASSFARSSGSYEQYF. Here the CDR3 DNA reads TGTGCCAGCAGTTTCGCTAGAAGCTCGGGCTCCTACGAGCAGTACTTC.

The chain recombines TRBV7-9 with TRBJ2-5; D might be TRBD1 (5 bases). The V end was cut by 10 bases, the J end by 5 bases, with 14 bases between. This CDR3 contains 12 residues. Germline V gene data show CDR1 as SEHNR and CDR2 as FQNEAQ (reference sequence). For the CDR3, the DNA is TGTGCCACGACAGCACTGGGGGAGACCCAGTACTTC. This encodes CATTALGETQYF.

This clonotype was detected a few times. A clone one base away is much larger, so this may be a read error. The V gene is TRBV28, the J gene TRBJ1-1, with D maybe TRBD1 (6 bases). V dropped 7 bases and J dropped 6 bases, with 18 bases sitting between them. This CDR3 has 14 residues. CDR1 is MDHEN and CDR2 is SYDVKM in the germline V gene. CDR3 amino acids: CASNPEGDWAEAFF. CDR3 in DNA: TGTGCCAGCAACCCAGAGGGGGACTGGGCTGAAGCTTTCTTT.

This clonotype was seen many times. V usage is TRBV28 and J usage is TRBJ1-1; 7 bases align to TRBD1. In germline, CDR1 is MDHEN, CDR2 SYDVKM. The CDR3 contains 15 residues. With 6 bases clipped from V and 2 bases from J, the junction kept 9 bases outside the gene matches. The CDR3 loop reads CASSLTGTANTEAFF. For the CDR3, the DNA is TGTGCCAGCAGCCTTACCGGGACAGCCAACACTGAAGCTTTCTTT.

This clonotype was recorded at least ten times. CDR3 DNA sequence: TGTGCCAGCAGCTTAACATCCATGAACACTGAAGCTTTCTTT. Amino acids: CASSLTSMNTEAFF. This chain connects TRBV7-9 to TRBJ1-1, with no clear D. The CDR3 has 14 residues. Trimming cost V 2 bases and J 0 bases, with 7 bases left between them. The germline V gene has CDR1 SEHNR and CDR2 FQNEAQ (reference sequence).

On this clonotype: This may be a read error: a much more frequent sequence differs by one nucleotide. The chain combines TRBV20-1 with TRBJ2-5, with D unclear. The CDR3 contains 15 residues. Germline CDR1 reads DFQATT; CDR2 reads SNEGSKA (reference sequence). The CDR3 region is CSARDPWSQKEIQYF. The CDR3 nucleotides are TGCAGTGCTAGAGACCCCTGGTCACAGAAAGAGATCCAGTACTTC.

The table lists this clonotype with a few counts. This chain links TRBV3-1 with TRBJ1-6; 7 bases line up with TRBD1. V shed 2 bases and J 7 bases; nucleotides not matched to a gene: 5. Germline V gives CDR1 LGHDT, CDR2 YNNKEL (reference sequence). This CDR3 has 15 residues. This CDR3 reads CASSQRAQGNSPLHF. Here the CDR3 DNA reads TGTGCCAGCAGCCAACGAGCACAGGGGAATTCACCCCTCCACTTT.

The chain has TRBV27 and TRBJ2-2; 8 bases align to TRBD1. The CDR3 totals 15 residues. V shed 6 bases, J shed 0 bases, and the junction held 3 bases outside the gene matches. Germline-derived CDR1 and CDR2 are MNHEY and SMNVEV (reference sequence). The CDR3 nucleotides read TGTGCCAGCAGGGGGACAGGTGCGAACACCGGGGAGCTGTTTTTT. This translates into CASRGTGANTGELFF.

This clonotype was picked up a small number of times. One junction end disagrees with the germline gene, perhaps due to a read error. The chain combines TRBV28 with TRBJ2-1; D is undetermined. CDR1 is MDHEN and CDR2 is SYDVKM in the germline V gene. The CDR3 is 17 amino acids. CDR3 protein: CAGSYRGSGSSYNEQFF. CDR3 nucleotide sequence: TGTGCCGGCAGTTACCGCGGTTCAGGTAGCTCCTACAATGAGCAGTTCTTC. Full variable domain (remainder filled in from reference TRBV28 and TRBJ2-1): DVKVTQSSRYLVKRTGEKVFLECVQDMDHENMFWYRQDPGLGLRLIYFSYDVKMKEKGDIPEGYSVSREKKERFSLILESASTNQTSMYLCAGSYRGSGSSYNEQFFGPGTRLTVL.

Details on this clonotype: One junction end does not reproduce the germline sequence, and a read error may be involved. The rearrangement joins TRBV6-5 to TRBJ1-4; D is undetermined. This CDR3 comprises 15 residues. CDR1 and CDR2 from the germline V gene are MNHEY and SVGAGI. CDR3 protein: CACSYSLHRNEKLFF. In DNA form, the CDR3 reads TGTGCCTGCAGTTACTCGCTACACCGAAATGAAAAACTGTTTTTT.

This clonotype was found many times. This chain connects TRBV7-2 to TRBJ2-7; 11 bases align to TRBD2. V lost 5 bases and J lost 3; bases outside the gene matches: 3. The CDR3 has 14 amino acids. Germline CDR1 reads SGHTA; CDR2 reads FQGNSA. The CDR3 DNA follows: TGTGCCAGCAGCGCTACTAGCGGGAGCTACGAGCAGTACTTC. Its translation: CASSATSGSYEQYF.

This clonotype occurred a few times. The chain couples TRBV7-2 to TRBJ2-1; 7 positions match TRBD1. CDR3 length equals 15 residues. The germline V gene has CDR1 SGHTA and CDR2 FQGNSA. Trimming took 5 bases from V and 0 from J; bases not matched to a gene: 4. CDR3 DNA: TGTGCCAGCAGCACCCGGGACAGCTCCTACAATGAGCAGTTCTTC. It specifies CASSTRDSSYNEQFF.

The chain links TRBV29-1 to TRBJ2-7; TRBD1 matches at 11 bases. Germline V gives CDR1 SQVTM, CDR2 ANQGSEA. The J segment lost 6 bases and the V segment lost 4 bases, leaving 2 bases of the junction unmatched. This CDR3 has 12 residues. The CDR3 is CSVADRGREQYF. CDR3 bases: TGCAGCGTTGCGGACAGGGGGCGCGAGCAGTACTTC.